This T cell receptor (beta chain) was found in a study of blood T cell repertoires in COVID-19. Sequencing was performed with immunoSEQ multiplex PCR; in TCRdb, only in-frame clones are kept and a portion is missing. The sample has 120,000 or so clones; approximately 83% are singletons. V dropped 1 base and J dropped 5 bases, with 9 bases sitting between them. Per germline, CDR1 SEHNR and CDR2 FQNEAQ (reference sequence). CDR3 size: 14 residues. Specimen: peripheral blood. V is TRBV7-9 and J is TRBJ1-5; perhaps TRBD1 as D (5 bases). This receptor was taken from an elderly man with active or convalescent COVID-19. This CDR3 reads CASSLGRADQPQHF. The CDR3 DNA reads TGTGCCAGCAGCTTAGGCAGGGCAGATCAGCCCCAGCATTTT.